This section outlines one T cell receptor (beta chain) sequence together with its context. The antigen is not known. These data come from a study of cytomegalovirus exposure and HLA in healthy donors. General study findings and limits: For most TCR beta V segments, an earlier analysis put the productive rate at about 87% or about 30% of the time.

Germline CDR1 reads LNHDA; CDR2 reads SQIVND (reference sequence). With 3 bases clipped from V and 3 bases from J, the junction kept 9 bases outside the gene matches. The CDR3 covers 17 residues. Primers for the PCR totalled 60 Vbeta and 13 Jbeta. Method: immunoSEQ multiplex PCR; TCRdb's copy keeps in-frame clones and lacks some. The sample contains roughly 170,000 clones, more than 80% of which appear only once. The chain joins TRBV19 to TRBJ2-1, with 9 nucleotides matching TRBD1. Sequences were obtained from PBMCs. The receptor was derived from a boy younger than 18 in good health and CMV-seronegative. As DNA, the CDR3 is TGTGCCAGTAGTATTTTGCAGGGACAGGGAGGCTACAATGAGCAGTTCTTC. Amino acids: CASSILQGQGGYNEQFF.